This T cell receptor (beta chain) derives from a study of blood T cells in healthy people across ages (dated by TCRdb to the mid-2010s). For the wider study: In model experiments, template switching captured roughly one uniquely barcoded TCR beta cDNA molecule for every two T cells. To track age-related changes in TCR beta repertoire diversity, the study relied on deep sequencing normalized with unique cDNA molecular identifiers. Donors were grouped into four age groups: young (average roughly 17 years), middle-aged (about 40), aged (62) and long-lived (around 82). Donors of different ages were randomly distributed across sequencing lanes to avoid experimental bias. The study analyzed two additional independent replicas of 1 million unique cDNA reads from the same blood draw for two donors, one aged 18 to 29 and one aged 80 or older.

Summary of the overall study and its limitations: Because profiling used bulk unsorted PBMCs, naive and antigen-experienced compartments could not be compared conclusively. As age increased, observed TCR beta diversity per million T cells dropped in a roughly linear way, and a significant reduction was already evident by age 40. Compared with the aged group, the long-lived group had more naive CD4+ T cells, fewer expanded clones and increased TCR diversity, suggesting age selection. Total diversity estimates from one million sequenced T cells were considered lower bounds and underestimates. Donor CMV infection status was unknown, potentially confounding age-related changes in expanded clonotypes. The percentage of naive T cells measured by flow cytometry correlated strongly with observed TCR beta diversity.

A word on this clonotype: Its recognized antigen is unknown. No base qualities exist here, and no much larger clone lies one base off it.

The CDR3 starts with the cysteine, ends with the phenylalanine, and has 18 residues. Left in the record is the CDR3 DNA by itself, 54 bases read in frame from the first base. The V end loses 0 bases and the J end loses 0 bases, and a stretch of 18 bases separates them. CDR1 DFQATT and CDR2 SNEGSKA were looked up in the germline V gene (reference sequence). Receptor amplification or capture employed 5' RACE. This sample was sequenced with an Illumina HiSeq 2500. A second PCR of roughly 7 to 11 cycles was performed with a sample-barcoded 5' primer and a J-beta primer mix. Each TCR beta cDNA molecule received a unique molecular identifier from a template-switch 5' adaptor carrying 12 random nucleotides. Each sample yielded at least 3 million CDR3-containing paired-end reads. The Mint cDNA synthesis kit, primed by a TRBC-specific oligonucleotide, was used to synthesize first-strand cDNA from all RNA. Following uracil-DNA glycosylase treatment, a first 18-cycle PCR with universal primers M1SS and BC2_uni_R was performed on all cDNA. The source study handled its data this way. Each sample was normalized by randomly selecting 1 million high-quality reads, each carrying a distinct molecular identifier. Instead of being binned into consensus sequences, reads with shared molecular identifiers were discarded. CDR3 identification, clonotype clustering and error correction used MiTCR with a Q25 quality threshold and the strictest error-elimination algorithm. A nonparametric unseen species model with Euler transformation was used to estimate lower-bound total TCR beta diversity. TCRdb reworked the public reads: Q25 trimming with fastp, MiXCR clone assembly, productive beta chains retained. Rows are combined by CDR3 protein, so each entry shows the most common genes and DNA. For this entry, the V and J calls and clone size follow TCRdb and not the study's own pipeline. The sample table records some 1.4 million distinct CDR3 sequences; 40% to 50% of these occur just once. The top ten constitute under 8% of the sample.

The roughly 39 donors, aged about 6 to 100 years, were systemically healthy Caucasian individuals from Russia. Each donor gave 9.5 to 10 milliliters of peripheral blood, drawn into EDTA-treated Vacutainer tubes. Ficoll-Paque density-gradient centrifugation was used to isolate PBMCs, with at least 7 million per sample. Trizol reagent was used to extract total RNA from the PBMCs, yielding at least 5.5 micrograms per sample. For every donor, an aliquot of PBMCs went through flow cytometry to measure the percentages of naive CD45RAhigh/CD27high T cells. This receptor was identified in a woman aged 18-35 years in good health. The chain links TRBV20-1 with TRBJ1-3; the D gene cannot be named for sure. Material for sequencing was blood. In nucleotide form, the sequence is TGCAGTGCTAGAGATGGGAGGGCAGTAACCTCCTCTGGAAACACCATATATTTT. Translated, it gives CSARDGRAVTSSGNTIYF.